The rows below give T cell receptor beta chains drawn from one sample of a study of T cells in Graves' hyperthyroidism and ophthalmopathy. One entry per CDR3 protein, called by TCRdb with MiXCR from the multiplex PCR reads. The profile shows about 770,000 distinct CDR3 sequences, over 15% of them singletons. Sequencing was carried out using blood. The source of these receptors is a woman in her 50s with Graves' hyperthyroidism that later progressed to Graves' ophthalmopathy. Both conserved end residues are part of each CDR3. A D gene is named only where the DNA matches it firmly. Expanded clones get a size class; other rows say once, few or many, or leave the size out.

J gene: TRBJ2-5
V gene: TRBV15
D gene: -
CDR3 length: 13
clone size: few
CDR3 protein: CATNTGGEETQYF
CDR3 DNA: TGTGCCACTAATACTGGGGGTGAGGAGACCCAGTACTTC

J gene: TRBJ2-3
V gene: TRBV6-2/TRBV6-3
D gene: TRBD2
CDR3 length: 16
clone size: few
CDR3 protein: CASTPSGLVSTDTQYF
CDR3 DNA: TGTGCCAGCACCCCTAGCGGGTTAGTAAGCACAGATACGCAGTATTTT

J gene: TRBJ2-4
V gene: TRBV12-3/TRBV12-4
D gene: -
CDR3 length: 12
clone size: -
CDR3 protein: CASSNRENIQYF
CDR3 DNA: TGTGCCAGCAGTAACCGGGAAAACATTCAGTACTTC

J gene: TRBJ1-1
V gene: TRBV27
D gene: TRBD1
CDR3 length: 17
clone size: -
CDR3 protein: CASSSSGQGQGNTEAFF
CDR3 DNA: TGTGCCAGCAGCTCTTCGGGACAGGGGCAAGGGAACACTGAAGCTTTCTTT

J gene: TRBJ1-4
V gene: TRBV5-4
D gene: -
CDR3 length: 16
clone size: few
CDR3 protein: CASSLGVAGENEKLFF
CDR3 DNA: TGTGCCAGCAGCTTGGGTGTGGCTGGGGAGAATGAAAAACTGTTTTTT

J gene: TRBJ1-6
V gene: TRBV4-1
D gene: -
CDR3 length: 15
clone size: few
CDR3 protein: CASSQDSGELSPLHF
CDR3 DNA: TGCGCCAGCAGCCAAGATTCAGGGGAATTGTCACCCCTCCACTTT

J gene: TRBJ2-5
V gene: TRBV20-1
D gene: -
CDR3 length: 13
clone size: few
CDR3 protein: CSVGHQGRETQYF
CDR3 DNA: TGCAGTGTGGGTCATCAGGGACGGGAGACCCAGTACTTC

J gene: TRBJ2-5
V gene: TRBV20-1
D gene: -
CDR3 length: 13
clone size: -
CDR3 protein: CSARGLRQETQYF
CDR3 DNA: TGCAGTGCTCGAGGGTTAAGACAAGAGACCCAGTACTTC

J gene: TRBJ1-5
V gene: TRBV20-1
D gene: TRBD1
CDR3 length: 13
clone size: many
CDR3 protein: CSASRGQDQPQHF
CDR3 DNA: TGCAGTGCTAGCAGGGGGCAGGATCAGCCCCAGCATTTT

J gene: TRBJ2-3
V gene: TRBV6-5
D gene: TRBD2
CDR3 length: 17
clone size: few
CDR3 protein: CASSYTAGARSTDTQYF
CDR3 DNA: TGTGCCAGCAGTTACACAGCGGGGGCTCGAAGCACAGATACGCAGTATTTT

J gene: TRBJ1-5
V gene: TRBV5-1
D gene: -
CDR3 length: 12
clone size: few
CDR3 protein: CASIQGGQPQHF
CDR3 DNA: TGCGCCAGCATACAGGGAGGGCAGCCCCAGCATTTT

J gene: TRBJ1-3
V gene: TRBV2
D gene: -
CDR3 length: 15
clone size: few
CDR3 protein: CARDLDSVEGNTIYF
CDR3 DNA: TGTGCCAGAGACCTCGACAGCGTGGAGGGTAACACCATATATTTT

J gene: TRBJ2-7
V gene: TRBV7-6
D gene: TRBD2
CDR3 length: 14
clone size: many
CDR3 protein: CASSLTSGGDEQYF
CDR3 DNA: TGTGCCAGCAGCTTAACCAGCGGGGGGGACGAGCAGTACTTC

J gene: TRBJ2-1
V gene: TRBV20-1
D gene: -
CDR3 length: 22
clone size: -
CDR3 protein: CSARMEDGGGQPREVVYNEQFF
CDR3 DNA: TGCAGTGCTAGAATGGAAGATGGCGGGGGACAGCCTCGTGAGGTTGTCTACAATGAGCAGTTCTTC

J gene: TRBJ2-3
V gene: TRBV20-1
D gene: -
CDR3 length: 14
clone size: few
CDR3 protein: CSPLGGAGTDTQYF
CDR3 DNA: TGCAGTCCCCTTGGGGGGGCGGGCACAGATACGCAGTATTTT

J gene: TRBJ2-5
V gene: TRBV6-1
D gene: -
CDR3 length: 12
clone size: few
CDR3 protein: CASRRNQETQYF
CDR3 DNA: TGTGCCAGCAGAAGAAACCAAGAGACCCAGTACTTC

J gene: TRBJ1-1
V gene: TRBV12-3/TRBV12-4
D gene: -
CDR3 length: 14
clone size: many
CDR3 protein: CASSLGHRYTEAFF
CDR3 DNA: TGTGCCAGCAGTTTAGGCCACCGATACACTGAAGCTTTCTTT

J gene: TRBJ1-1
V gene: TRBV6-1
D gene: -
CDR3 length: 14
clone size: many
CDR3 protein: CASKLTLVNTEAFF
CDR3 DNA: TGTGCCAGCAAACTGACATTGGTGAACACTGAAGCTTTCTTT

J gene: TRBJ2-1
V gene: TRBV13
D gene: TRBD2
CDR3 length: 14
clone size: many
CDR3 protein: CASSWDRGSDEQFF
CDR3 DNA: TGTGCCAGCAGCTGGGACCGCGGGAGCGATGAGCAGTTCTTC

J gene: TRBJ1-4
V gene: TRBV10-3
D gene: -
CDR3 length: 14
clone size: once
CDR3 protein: CAISESRNNEKLFF
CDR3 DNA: TGTGCCATCAGTGAGAGCAGGAATAATGAAAAACTGTTTTTT

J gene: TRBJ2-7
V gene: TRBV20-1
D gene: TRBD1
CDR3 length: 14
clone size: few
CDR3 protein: CSARQTGGGSGQYF
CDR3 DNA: TGCAGTGCTAGACAAACAGGGGGAGGTAGCGGGCAGTACTTC

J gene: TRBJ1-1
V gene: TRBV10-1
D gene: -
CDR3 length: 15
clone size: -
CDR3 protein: CASSESWQGNTEAFF
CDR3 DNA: TGCGCCAGCAGTGAGTCTTGGCAGGGGAACACTGAAGCTTTCTTT

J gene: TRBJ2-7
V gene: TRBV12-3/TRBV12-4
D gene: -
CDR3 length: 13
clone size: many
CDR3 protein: CASSPRDGYEQYF
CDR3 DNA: TGTGCCAGCAGTCCCCGGGACGGCTACGAGCAGTACTTC

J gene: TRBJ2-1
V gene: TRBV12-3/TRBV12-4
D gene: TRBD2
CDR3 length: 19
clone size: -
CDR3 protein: CASTLRTSGGARAYNEQFF
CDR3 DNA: TGTGCCAGCACCCTTAGGACTAGCGGGGGGGCACGCGCCTACAATGAGCAGTTCTTC

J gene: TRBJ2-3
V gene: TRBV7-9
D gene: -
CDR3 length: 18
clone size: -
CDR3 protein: CASSDYPSWTPSTDTQYF
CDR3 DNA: TGTGCCAGCAGCGATTACCCTAGTTGGACTCCTAGCACAGATACGCAGTATTTT

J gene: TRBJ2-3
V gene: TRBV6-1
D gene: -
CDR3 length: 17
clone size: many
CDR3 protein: CASSEALGQGISDTQYF
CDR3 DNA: TGTGCCAGCAGTGAAGCGTTGGGGCAGGGGATCTCAGATACGCAGTATTTT

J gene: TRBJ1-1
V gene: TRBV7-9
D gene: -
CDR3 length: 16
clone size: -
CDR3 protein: CASRNEVPGPNTEAFF
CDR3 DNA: TGTGCCAGCAGGAACGAGGTTCCAGGGCCGAACACTGAAGCTTTCTTT

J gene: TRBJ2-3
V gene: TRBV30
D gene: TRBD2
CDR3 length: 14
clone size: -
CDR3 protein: CAWTLGGGADTQYF
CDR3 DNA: TGTGCCTGGACCCTGGGGGGGGGGGCAGATACGCAGTATTTT

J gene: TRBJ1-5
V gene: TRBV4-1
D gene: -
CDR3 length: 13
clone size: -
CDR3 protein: CASSPFDGQPQHF
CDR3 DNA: TGCGCCAGCAGCCCTTTTGATGGGCAGCCCCAGCATTTT

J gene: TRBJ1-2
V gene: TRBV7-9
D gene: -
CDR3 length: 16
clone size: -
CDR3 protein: CASSKSEDRANYGYTF
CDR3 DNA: TGTGCCAGCAGCAAATCGGAGGACAGAGCTAACTATGGCTACACCTTC

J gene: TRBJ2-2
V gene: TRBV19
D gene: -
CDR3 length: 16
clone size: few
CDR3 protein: CASSLTPGGNTGELFF
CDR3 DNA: TGTGCCAGTAGTCTCACGCCCGGGGGCAACACCGGGGAGCTGTTTTTT

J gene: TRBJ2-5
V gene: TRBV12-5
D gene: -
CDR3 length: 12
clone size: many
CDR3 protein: CASGSGQETQYF
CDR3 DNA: TGTGCTAGTGGTTCAGGTCAAGAGACCCAGTACTTC

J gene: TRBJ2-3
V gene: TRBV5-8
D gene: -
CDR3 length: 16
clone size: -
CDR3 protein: CASSLKLGAGVDTQYF
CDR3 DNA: TGTGCCAGCAGCCTGAAGTTGGGGGCCGGTGTAGATACGCAGTATTTT

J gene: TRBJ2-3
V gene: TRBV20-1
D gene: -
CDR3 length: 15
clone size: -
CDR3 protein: CSASGGGVATDTQYF
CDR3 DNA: TGCAGTGCTAGTGGGGGCGGGGTGGCAACAGATACGCAGTATTTT

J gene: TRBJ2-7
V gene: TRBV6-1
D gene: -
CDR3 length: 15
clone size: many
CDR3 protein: CASSERLTLPREQYF
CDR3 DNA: TGTGCCAGCAGTGAGAGACTAACTTTGCCTCGGGAGCAGTACTTC

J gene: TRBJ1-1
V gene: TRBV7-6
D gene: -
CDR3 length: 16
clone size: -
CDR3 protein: CASSLGFGGLNTEAFF
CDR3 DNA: TGTGCCAGCAGCTTAGGTTTTGGGGGTTTGAACACTGAAGCTTTCTTT

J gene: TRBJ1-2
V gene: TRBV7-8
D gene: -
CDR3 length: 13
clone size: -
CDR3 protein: CASSPQDRHGYTF
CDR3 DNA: TGTGCCAGCAGCCCTCAGGACCGGCATGGCTACACCTTC

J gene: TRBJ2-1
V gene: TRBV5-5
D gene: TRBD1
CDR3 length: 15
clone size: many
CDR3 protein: CASSPAGQGIDEQFF
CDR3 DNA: TGTGCCAGCAGCCCGGCGGGACAGGGGATCGATGAGCAGTTCTTC

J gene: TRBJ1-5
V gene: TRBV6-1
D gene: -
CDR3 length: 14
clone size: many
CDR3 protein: CASSQSEENQPQHF
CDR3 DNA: TGTGCCAGCAGTCAATCCGAAGAGAATCAGCCCCAGCATTTT

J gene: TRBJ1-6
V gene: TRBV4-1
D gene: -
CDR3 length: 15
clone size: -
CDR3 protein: CASSSSARSDSPLHF
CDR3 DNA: TGCGCCAGCAGCTCCTCCGCCAGGTCTGATTCACCCCTCCACTTT

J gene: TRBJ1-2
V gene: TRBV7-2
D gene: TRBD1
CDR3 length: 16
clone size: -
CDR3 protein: CASRPRVTGEGYGYTF
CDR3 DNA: TGTGCCAGCAGACCCCGGGTCACAGGGGAGGGTTATGGCTACACCTTC

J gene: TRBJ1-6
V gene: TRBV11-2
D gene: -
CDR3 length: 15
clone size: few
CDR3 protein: CASSLAGITGSGIHF
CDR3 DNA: TGTGCCAGCAGCTTAGCAGGGATTACTGGGTCCGGGATTCACTTT

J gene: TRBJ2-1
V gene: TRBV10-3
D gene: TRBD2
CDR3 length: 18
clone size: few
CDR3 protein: CAISSTWTSGGAENEQFF
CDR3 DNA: TGTGCCATCAGTTCCACCTGGACTAGCGGGGGGGCCGAGAATGAGCAGTTCTTC

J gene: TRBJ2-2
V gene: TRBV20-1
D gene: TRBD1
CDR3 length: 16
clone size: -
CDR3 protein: CSAQRPGQGNTGELFF
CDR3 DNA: TGCAGTGCCCAGAGACCGGGACAGGGGAACACCGGGGAGCTGTTTTTT

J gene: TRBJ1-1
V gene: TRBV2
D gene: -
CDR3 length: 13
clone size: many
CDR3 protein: CASSEEVNTEAFF
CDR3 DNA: TGTGCCAGCAGTGAGGAGGTTAACACTGAAGCTTTCTTT

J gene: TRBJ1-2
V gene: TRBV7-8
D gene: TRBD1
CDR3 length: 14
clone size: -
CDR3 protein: CASSRTQGNYGYTF
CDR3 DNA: TGTGCCAGCAGCCGAACACAGGGGAACTATGGCTACACCTTC

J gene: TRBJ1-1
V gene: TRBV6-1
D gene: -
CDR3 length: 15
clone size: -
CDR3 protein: CASRPFQGVNTEAFF
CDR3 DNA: TGTGCCAGCAGACCATTCCAAGGGGTGAACACTGAAGCTTTCTTT

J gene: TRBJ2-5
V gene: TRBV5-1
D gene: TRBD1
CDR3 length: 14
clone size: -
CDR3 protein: CASGETTGAETQYF
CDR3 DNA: TGCGCCAGCGGCGAGACGACAGGGGCGGAGACCCAGTACTTC

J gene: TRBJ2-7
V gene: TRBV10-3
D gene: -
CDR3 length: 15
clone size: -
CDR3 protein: CATSLGSGDTYEQYF
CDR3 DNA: TGTGCCACAAGCTTGGGGTCAGGGGACACCTACGAGCAGTACTTC

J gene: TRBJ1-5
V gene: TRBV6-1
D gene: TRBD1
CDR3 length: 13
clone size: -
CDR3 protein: CASRGRGRQPQHF
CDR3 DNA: TGTGCCAGCAGAGGCAGGGGGCGTCAGCCCCAGCATTTT

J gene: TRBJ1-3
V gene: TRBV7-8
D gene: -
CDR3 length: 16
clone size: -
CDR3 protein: CASSLAAAFSGNTIYF
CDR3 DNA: TGTGCCAGCAGCTTAGCCGCAGCCTTCTCTGGAAACACCATATATTTT

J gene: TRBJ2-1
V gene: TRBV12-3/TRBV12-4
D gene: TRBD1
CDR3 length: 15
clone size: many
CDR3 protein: CASSLFGQGINEQFF
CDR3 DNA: TGTGCCAGCAGTTTATTTGGACAGGGGATCAATGAGCAGTTCTTC

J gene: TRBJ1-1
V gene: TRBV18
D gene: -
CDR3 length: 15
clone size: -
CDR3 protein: CASSPGAPMNTEAFF
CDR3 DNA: TGTGCCAGCTCCCCAGGGGCACCTATGAACACTGAAGCTTTCTTT

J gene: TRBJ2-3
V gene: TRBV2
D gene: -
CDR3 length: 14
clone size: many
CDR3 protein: CASGNSGSTDTQYF
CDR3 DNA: TGTGCCAGTGGAAATTCTGGGAGCACAGATACGCAGTATTTT

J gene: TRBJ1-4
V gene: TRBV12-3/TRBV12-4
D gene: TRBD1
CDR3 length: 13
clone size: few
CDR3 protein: CASSLADREKLFF
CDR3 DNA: TGTGCCAGCAGTTTAGCGGACAGGGAAAAACTGTTTTTT